The 27 T cell receptor beta chains in this list originate from one sample, sequenced in a study of CD8+ T cells in alopecia areata. Following extraction, RNA underwent reverse transcription to cDNA, which served as the sequencing template. The data were produced by immunoSEQ multiplex PCR, yet TCRdb's version contains in-frame clones alone and is incomplete. The data show about 190,000 clones, approximately 56% seen once. As to treatment: oral pan-JAK inhibitor, 5-10 mg twice daily. Sequenced here: CD4+ T cells sorted from blood, sampled at week 4, from a patient treated with tofacitinib. Receptor source: a human donor with alopecia areata.

J is TRBJ1-5 and V is TRBV7-9; 9 bases are a match to TRBD1. CDR1 is SEHNR and CDR2 is FQNEAQ in the germline V gene (reference sequence). V gave up 5 bases and J gave up 3 bases; unmatched junction bases: 5. This CDR3 is built from 15 residues. The CDR3 nucleotides read TGTGCCAGCAGCCCAGGGACAGGGAACAATCAGCCCCAGCATTTT. As protein: CASSPGTGNNQPQHF.

In regard to this clone: At one end the junction does not follow the germline gene, possibly because of a read error. The rearrangement links TRBV29-1 to TRBJ2-1, with a tentative D call TRBD2 (5 bases). Germline V lookup: CDR1 SQVTM, CDR2 ANQGSEA. The CDR3 has 13 residues. The CDR3 DNA is TGCAGCATTGACCTACTAGTATACAATGAGCAGTTCTTC. Its protein is CSIDLLVYNEQFF.

A remark on this clone: The same CDR3 also results from other DNA sequences found in this sample. The V call is TRBV30, the J call TRBJ1-1; D is unclear. This CDR3 has 14 amino acids. The V and J ends lost 3 bases and 0 bases respectively, with 11 bases between them. Germline CDR1 is GTSNPN and CDR2 is SVGIG (reference sequence). Written as DNA, the CDR3 is TGTGCCTGGAGCCCCACCCAGATGAACACTGAAGCTTTCTTT. It codes for CAWSPTQMNTEAFF.

V usage is TRBV5-1 and J usage is TRBJ2-1; D gene unclear. CDR3 length: 14 amino acids. Looked up from germline, CDR1 is SGHRS and CDR2 is YFSETQ. Trimming shortened V by 4 bases and J by 1 base, and 9 bases separated the two germline ends. CDR3 in amino acids: CASSPGQSYNEQFF. The CDR3 DNA is TGCGCCAGCAGCCCAGGCCAATCCTACAATGAGCAGTTCTTC.

The rearrangement links TRBV29-1 to TRBJ1-1, with 7 bases fitting TRBD1. The ends lost 7 bases at V and 6 bases at J; junction bases unmatched: 5. This CDR3 spans 11 amino acids. The V gene's germline CDR1 is SQVTM and CDR2 ANQGSEA. The DNA for the CDR3 is TGCAGCGCACTCGACAGGGCTGAAGCTTTCTTT. Protein product: CSALDRAEAFF. The entire variable domain, with the rest obtained from reference TRBV29-1 and TRBJ1-1, is as follows: SAVISQKPSRDICQRGTSLTIQCQVDSQVTMMFWYRQQPGQSLTLIATANQGSEATYESGFVIDKFPISRPNLTFSTLTVSNMSPEDSSIYLCSALDRAEAFFGQGTRLTVV.

The chain is built from TRBV25-1 and TRBJ2-7; no firm D call. Between the trimmed V and J ends, which lost 6 bases and 3 bases, there was a span of 6 bases. The CDR3 length is 11 residues. CDR1 is MGHDK, CDR2 SYGVNS, per germline. CDR3 amino acids: CASSLVYEQYF. CDR3 coding DNA: TGTGCCAGCAGCCTAGTCTACGAGCAGTACTTC.

The chain recombines TRBV7-2 with TRBJ2-5; weak D call: TRBD2 (6 bases). The CDR3 runs 15 residues. CDR1 and CDR2 (germline): SGHTA, FQGNSA. Trimming pared 3 bases from V and 7 bases from J, leaving 18 bases between. The CDR3 sequence: CASSFGGGMYGTQYF. CDR3 in DNA: TGTGCCAGCAGCTTTGGCGGAGGGATGTACGGGACCCAGTACTTC.

V usage is TRBV15 and J usage is TRBJ2-6, with TRBD1 matching over 9 bases. J lost 4 bases, V lost 6 bases, and 4 bases had no gene match. This CDR3 has 15 amino acids. The V gene's germline CDR1 is LNHNV and CDR2 YYDKDF (reference sequence). As DNA, the CDR3 is TGTGCCACCAGACTGGACAGGGGAGGGGCCAACGTCCTGACTTTC. This codes for CATRLDRGGANVLTF.

The rearrangement links TRBV9 to TRBJ2-2; D is unresolved. This CDR3 has 14 amino acids. Trimming cost V 3 bases and J 4 bases, with 10 bases left between them. Germline V gives CDR1 SGDLS, CDR2 YYNGEE. The CDR3 sequence is CASSAVIATGELFF. As DNA, the CDR3 is TGTGCCAGCAGCGCGGTAATAGCCACCGGGGAGCTGTTTTTT.

V gene TRBV7-9 combines with J gene TRBJ1-5; 8 bases agree with TRBD1. The germline CDR1 and CDR2 sequences are SEHNR and FQNEAQ (reference sequence). The J segment lost 2 bases and the V segment lost 7 bases, leaving 7 bases of the junction unmatched. This CDR3 is built from 15 residues. CDR3 sequence reads: CASTLATGGNQPQHF. The CDR3 DNA follows: TGTGCCAGCACCCTCGCGACAGGGGGCAATCAGCCCCAGCATTTT.

The chain carries TRBV2 and TRBJ2-1; no firm D call. The CDR3 spans 13 residues. Trimming pared 4 bases from V and 7 bases from J, leaving 11 bases between. In germline, CDR1 is SNHLY, CDR2 FYNNEI. The CDR3 DNA sequence: TGTGCCAGCAGTGTAGGGCTGTTGAATGAGCAGTTCTTC. This codes for CASSVGLLNEQFF.

The chain links TRBV15 to TRBJ1-2; D is ambiguous. CDR1 and CDR2 from the germline V gene are LNHNV and YYDKDF (reference sequence). Trimming took 4 bases from V and 5 from J, leaving 23 bases between them. This CDR3 spans 17 amino acids. CDR3 loop: CATSTGDFPREQYGYTF. In nucleotides, the CDR3 is TGTGCCACCAGCACCGGGGATTTCCCAAGGGAGCAATATGGCTACACCTTC.

Regarding this clone: A junction end diverges from the germline sequence, so it may reflect a read error. The chain recombines TRBV30 with TRBJ1-2; maybe TRBD1 (6 bases). The germline V gene encodes CDR1 GTSNPN and CDR2 SVGIG (reference sequence). The CDR3 spans 13 residues. CDR3 protein: CAGRKDSFYGYTF. The DNA of the CDR3 is TGTGCCGGGAGGAAGGACAGTTTCTATGGCTACACCTTC.

The chain has TRBV2 and TRBJ2-6; maybe TRBD1 (6 bases). The CDR3 loop spans 17 amino acids. V shed 4 bases and J shed 0 bases, with 13 bases lying between them. Germline values: CDR1 SNHLY, CDR2 FYNNEI. The CDR3 is CASSAGQVRSGANVLTF. CDR3 in DNA: TGTGCCAGCAGTGCGGGACAAGTTCGCTCTGGGGCCAACGTCCTGACTTTC.

The J gene is TRBJ1-1, the V gene TRBV2, with D possibly TRBD1 on 5 matching bases. The CDR3 is 14 amino acids. CDR1 is SNHLY and CDR2 is FYNNEI in the germline V gene. Trimming removed 6 bases at V and 2 bases at J, with 13 bases between. CDR3 sequence: CASRARELNTEAFF. CDR3 bases: TGTGCCAGCAGGGCCAGGGAACTCAACACTGAAGCTTTCTTT. Filled out from reference TRBV2 and TRBJ1-1, the complete variable domain reads EPEVTQTPSHQVTQMGQEVILRCVPISNHLYFYWYRQILGQKVEFLVSFYNNEISEKSEIFDDQFSVERPDGSNFTLKIRSTKLEDSAMYFCASRARELNTEAFFGQGTRLTVV.

This chain links TRBV29-1 with TRBJ2-1; tentative D call: TRBD1 (5 bases). Germline CDR1 reads SQVTM; CDR2 reads ANQGSEA. This CDR3 spans 12 amino acids. Trimming cost V 5 bases and J 10 bases, with 15 bases left between them. The CDR3 DNA follows: TGCAGCGTTTCCGCCAGGTCAGGGGAGCAGTTCTTC. It is translated as CSVSARSGEQFF.

The chain has TRBV15 and TRBJ2-1; 8 nucleotides agree with TRBD2. V trimming: 4 bases; J trimming: 5 bases; junction bases outside the gene matches: 4. Per the germline V gene, CDR1 is LNHNV and CDR2 is YYDKDF (reference sequence). The CDR3 runs 14 residues. The CDR3 DNA reads TGTGCCACCAGCATAAGCGGGAGTAACAATGAGCAGTTCTTC. Amino acids: CATSISGSNNEQFF.

The chain carries TRBV6-5 and TRBJ2-1, with TRBD2 matching over 9 bases. This CDR3 comprises 16 residues. In germline, CDR1 is MNHEY, CDR2 SVGAGI. J lost 7 bases, V lost 4 bases, and 11 bases had no gene match. The CDR3 loop is CASSSVIGLAPNEQFF. As DNA, the CDR3 is TGTGCCAGCAGTTCCGTGATCGGACTAGCGCCAAATGAGCAGTTCTTC.

There are a few counts of this clone. The chain links TRBV30 to TRBJ1-5; D is unresolved. CDR3 size: 13 residues. Trimming took 3 bases from V and 3 from J, leaving 9 bases between them. Germline values: CDR1 GTSNPN, CDR2 SVGIG (reference sequence). The CDR3 DNA reads TGTGCCTGGAGCGCACAGATCAATCAGCCCCAGCATTTT. This sequence encodes CAWSAQINQPQHF.

The CDR3 sequence: CSVQIAVNEQFF. The CDR3 DNA reads as TGCAGCGTGCAAATCGCAGTAAATGAGCAGTTCTTC. V and J are TRBV29-1 and TRBJ2-1; D not resolved. The CDR3 loop spans 12 amino acids. Per germline, CDR1 SQVTM and CDR2 ANQGSEA. With 6 bases removed from V and 7 bases from J, the gap between germline ends came to 13 bases.

This clone appeared a few times. This chain uses TRBV6-6 with TRBJ1-2; TRBD1 is a possible D gene (6 bases). The CDR3 is 14 amino acids. Trimming removed 5 bases at V and 7 bases at J, with 17 bases between. CDR1 MNHNY and CDR2 SVGAGI come from the germline V gene (reference sequence). Here the CDR3 DNA reads TGTGCCAGCAGTCCCCGGGCAGGGGCGGTTGGCTACACCTTC. Its protein is CASSPRAGAVGYTF.

J is TRBJ2-7 and V is TRBV7-2; TRBD1 agrees at 7 bases. J gave up 4 bases and V 1 base, and 7 bases lay outside the gene matches. This CDR3 has 15 residues. Germline assignment: CDR1 SGHTA and CDR2 FQGNSA. The CDR3 nucleotides read TGTGCCAGCAGCTTAGGGGCAGGGGGATTATACGAGCAGTACTTC. It encodes CASSLGAGGLYEQYF.

The genes are TRBV5-1 and TRBJ2-5, with 7 bases fitting TRBD1. The CDR3 runs 14 residues. From germline, CDR1 is SGHRS and CDR2 YFSETQ. V shed 4 bases and J 4 bases; nucleotides not matched to a gene: 7. The CDR3 reads CASSRQGSGETQYF. CDR3 bases: TGCGCCAGCAGCCGACAGGGTTCGGGAGAGACCCAGTACTTC.

This clone has a handful of counts. The chain employs TRBV29-1 and TRBJ1-2, with D unclear. The germline gives CDR1 SQVTM, CDR2 ANQGSEA. The length of the CDR3 is 12 residues. Trimming took off 3 bases at V and 7 bases at J, with 12 bases between the two ends. The DNA of the CDR3 is TGCAGCGTTGATTTTGTGGGATCTGGCTACACCTTC. This sequence encodes CSVDFVGSGYTF. The full variable domain, in which reference TRBV29-1 and TRBJ1-2 provide the parts outside the CDR3, is SAVISQKPSRDICQRGTSLTIQCQVDSQVTMMFWYRQQPGQSLTLIATANQGSEATYESGFVIDKFPISRPNLTFSTLTVSNMSPEDSSIYLCSVDFVGSGYTFGSGTRLTVV.

This clone was seen a single time. The rearrangement uses TRBV30 and TRBJ2-7; 7 bases match TRBD1. Trimming took 4 bases from V and 6 from J; bases not matched to a gene: 9. Germline loops: CDR1 GTSNPN, CDR2 SVGIG (reference sequence). The CDR3 runs 13 residues. The CDR3 loop is CAWTRDRGSEQYF. In nucleotides, the CDR3 is TGTGCCTGGACCCGGGACAGAGGTTCCGAGCAGTACTTC.

In DNA form, the CDR3 reads TGTGCCAGCAGCCTTAGCGGGCCTAGCTCCTACGAGCAGTACTTC. Its translation: CASSLSGPSSYEQYF. V gene TRBV7-2 combines with J gene TRBJ2-7, with 7 bases lining up with TRBD2. Trimming removed 5 bases from V and 0 bases from J; junction bases left unmatched: 7. The CDR3 is 15 amino acids. Germline CDR1 reads SGHTA; CDR2 reads FQGNSA.

In this sample, this clone turned up a few times. The chain joins TRBV30 to TRBJ2-5, with TRBD1 matching over 8 bases. Germline V lookup: CDR1 GTSNPN, CDR2 SVGIG (reference sequence). V lost 2 bases to trimming and J lost 5 bases; unmatched junction nucleotides: 7. This CDR3 has 14 residues. This CDR3 reads CAWSSPGGRETQYF. CDR3 DNA: TGTGCCTGGAGTTCCCCAGGGGGCCGGGAGACCCAGTACTTC.